This T cell receptor (beta chain) appears in the sequencing data of a study of CD8 T cells in Susac syndrome. The V and J ends lost 5 bases and 0 bases, in that order; junction bases with no gene match: 8. The CDR3 has 17 residues. In germline, CDR1 is MNHEY, CDR2 SVGAGI. Random-hexamer reverse transcription was applied to roughly 0.5 to 1 ug RNA. Amplification of TCR beta CDR3 was carried out by immunoSEQ multiplex PCR, which covered 54 Vbeta and 13 Jbeta segments. TCRdb re-derived calls from the immunoSEQ multiplex PCR reads in MiXCR, one entry per CDR3 protein. The sample has about 240,000 distinct CDR3 sequences; almost 97% are singletons.

The gene calls are TRBV6-5 and TRBJ1-5, with 9 bases matching TRBD1. The clonotype originates from a human donor with Susac syndrome. What was sequenced was CD4+ T cells from PBMCs. This CDR3 is CASSHRDRAYSNQPQHF. CDR3 bases: TGTGCCAGCAGTCACCGGGACAGGGCATATAGCAATCAGCCCCAGCATTTT.